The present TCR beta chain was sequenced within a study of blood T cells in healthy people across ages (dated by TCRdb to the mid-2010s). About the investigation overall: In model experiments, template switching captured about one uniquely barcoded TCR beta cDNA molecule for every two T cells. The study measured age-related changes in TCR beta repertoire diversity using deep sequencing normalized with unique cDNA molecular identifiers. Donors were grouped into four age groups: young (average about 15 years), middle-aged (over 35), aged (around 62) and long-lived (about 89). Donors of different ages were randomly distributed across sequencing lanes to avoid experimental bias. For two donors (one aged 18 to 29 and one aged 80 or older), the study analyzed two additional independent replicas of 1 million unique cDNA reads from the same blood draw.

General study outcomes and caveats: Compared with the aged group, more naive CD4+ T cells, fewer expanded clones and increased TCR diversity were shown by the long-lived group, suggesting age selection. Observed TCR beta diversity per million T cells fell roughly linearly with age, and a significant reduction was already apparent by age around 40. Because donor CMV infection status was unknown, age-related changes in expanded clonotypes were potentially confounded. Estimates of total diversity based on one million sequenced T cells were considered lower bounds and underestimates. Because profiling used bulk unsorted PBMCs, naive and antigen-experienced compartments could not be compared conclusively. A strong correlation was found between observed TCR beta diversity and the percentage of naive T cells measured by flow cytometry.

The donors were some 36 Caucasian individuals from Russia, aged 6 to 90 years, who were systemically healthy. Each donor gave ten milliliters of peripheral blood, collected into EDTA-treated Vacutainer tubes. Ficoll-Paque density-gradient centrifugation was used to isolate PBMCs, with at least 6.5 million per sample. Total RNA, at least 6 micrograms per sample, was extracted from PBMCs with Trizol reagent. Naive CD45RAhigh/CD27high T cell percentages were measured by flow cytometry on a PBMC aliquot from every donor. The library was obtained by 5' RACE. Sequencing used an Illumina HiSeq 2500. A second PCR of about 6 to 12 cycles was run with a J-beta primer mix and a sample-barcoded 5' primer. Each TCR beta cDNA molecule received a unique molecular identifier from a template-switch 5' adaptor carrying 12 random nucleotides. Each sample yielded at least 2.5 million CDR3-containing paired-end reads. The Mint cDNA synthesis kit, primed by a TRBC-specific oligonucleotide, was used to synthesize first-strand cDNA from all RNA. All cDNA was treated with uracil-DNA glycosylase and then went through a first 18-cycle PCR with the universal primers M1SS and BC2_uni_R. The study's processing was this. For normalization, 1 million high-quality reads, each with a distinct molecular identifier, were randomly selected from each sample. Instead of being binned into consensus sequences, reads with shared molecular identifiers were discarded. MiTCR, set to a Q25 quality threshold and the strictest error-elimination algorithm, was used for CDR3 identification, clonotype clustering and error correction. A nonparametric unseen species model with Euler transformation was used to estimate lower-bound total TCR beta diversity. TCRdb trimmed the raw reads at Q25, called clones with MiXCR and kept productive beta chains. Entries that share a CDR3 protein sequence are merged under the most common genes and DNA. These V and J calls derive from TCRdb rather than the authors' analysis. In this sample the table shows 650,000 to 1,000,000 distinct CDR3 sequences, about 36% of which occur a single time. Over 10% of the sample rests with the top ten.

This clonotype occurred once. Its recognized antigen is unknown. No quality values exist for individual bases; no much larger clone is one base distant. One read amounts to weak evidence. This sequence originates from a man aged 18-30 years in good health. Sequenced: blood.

The nucleotide sequence reads TGTGCCACCAGCAGCCCAGGGTTACAACCTTTCTTT. Its product reads: CATSSPGLQPFF. The sequence links TRBV15 to TRBJ1-1, and perhaps TRBD1 as D gene, on 5 matching bases. CDR1 is given as LNHNV and CDR2 as YYDKDF, both from the germline V gene (reference sequence). Including cysteine and phenylalanine, the CDR3 has 12 amino acids. CDR3 DNA only is kept here, 36 bases in frame from base 1. Trimming takes 3 bases from V and 12 bases from J, and the germline ends sit 14 bases apart.